This T cell receptor beta chain is from a study of cytomegalovirus exposure and HLA in healthy donors. About the study: Of the donors genotyped, about 390 in all, over 80% fell in the Caucasian-associated ancestry cluster.

CDR1 LNHDA and CDR2 SQIVND come from the germline V gene (reference sequence). The germline V and J ends were trimmed by 10 bases and 5 bases, with 11 bases remaining between them. CDR3 length: 12 residues. This PCR relied on a set of 60 Vbeta primers and 13 Jbeta primers. Libraries were prepared by immunoSEQ multiplex PCR; TCRdb keeps only in-frame clonotypes and omits some of them. The sample consists of about 140,000 clones, approximately 75% of them appearing once. Whole-study findings and limits: Looking again later, the authors saw that most CMV-associated TCR beta chains seemed HLA-restricted. Common viral pathogens (according to a later analysis) appeared linked to several of the most significant clusters. The presence/absence work took it that sequencing depth was about the same across donors.

To note about this clone: Its antigen is as yet unknown.

The chain joins TRBV19 to TRBJ2-2; TRBD2 is a possible D gene (6 bases). The sequenced material came from PBMCs. This sequence was found in a man aged 50 to 60 in good health and CMV-seropositive. CDR3 in amino acids: CAIGRGTGELFF. For the CDR3, the DNA is TGTGCCATTGGCCGGGGGACCGGGGAGCTGTTTTTT.